The 18 T cell receptor beta chains reported below all come from one sample, sequenced in a study of blood T cell dynamics during melanoma immunotherapy. Profiled with immunoSEQ multiplex PCR; TCRdb holds only in-frame clones, not every one. The repertoire includes 17,000 or so clones, around 83% of them detected once, and 6.5% to 8% sits in the top ten. As for time point: pre-treatment baseline. Sequences were derived from blood, sampled from a patient treated with checkpoint blockade. These receptors were collected from a human donor with melanoma.

V gene TRBV11-3 combines with J gene TRBJ2-1; 7 bases align to TRBD1. The trim removed 0 bases at V and 7 bases at J, leaving 12 bases unmatched. CDR1 and CDR2 (germline): SGHNT, YENEEA. The CDR3 is made up of 17 amino acids. This CDR3 reads CASSLDRLSRGWNEQFF. CDR3 DNA: TGTGCCAGCAGCTTAGATCGGCTCTCCAGGGGGTGGAATGAGCAGTTCTTC.

The chain carries TRBV19 and TRBJ2-5, with a possible D match to TRBD2 (6 bases). With 1 base removed from V and 10 bases from J, the gap between germline ends came to 10 bases. There are 12 residues in the CDR3. Per the germline V gene, CDR1 is LNHDA and CDR2 is SQIVND (reference sequence). DNA of the CDR3: TGTGCCAGTAGTATAGCCGGCGGGGACCAGTACTTC. It codes for CASSIAGGDQYF.

The V gene is TRBV7-8, the J gene TRBJ1-5; tentative D call: TRBD1 (5 bases). The CDR3 sequence is 15 residues long. V was shortened by 5 bases and J by 2 bases, with 13 bases between the two germline ends. Germline V gene sequence: CDR1 SGHVS, CDR2 FQNEAQ. This CDR3 reads CASSGSMGGNQPQHF. For the CDR3, the DNA is TGTGCCAGCAGCGGGTCGATGGGGGGCAATCAGCCCCAGCATTTT.

This clone was detected only once. The J gene is TRBJ2-1, the V gene TRBV21-1; the D call of TRBD1 is as the table states it, not checked on the DNA. TRBV21-1 is a pseudogene segment. The CDR3 runs to 16 residues. DNA for the CDR3: TGTGCCAGCAGCATCCGGACAGGGGACACATACAATGAGCAGTTCTTC. Translated: CASSIRTGDTYNEQFF.

The chain recombines TRBV5-4 with TRBJ2-2, with 11 bases that match TRBD2. CDR3 size: 18 residues. Germline CDR1 SGHNT, CDR2 YYREEE (reference sequence). Trimming at V came to 4 bases and at J to 1 base, leaving 9 bases not matched to a gene. This chain's CDR3 is CASSQVSLAGGNTGELFF. As DNA, the CDR3 is TGTGCCAGCAGCCAAGTTTCTCTAGCGGGAGGGAACACCGGGGAGCTGTTTTTT.

The V call is TRBV5-6, the J call TRBJ2-3, with D unresolved. This CDR3 region has 12 residues. With 1 base removed from V and 5 bases from J, the gap between germline ends came to 5 bases. Germline CDR1 SGHDT, CDR2 YYEEEE. CDR3 nucleotides: TGTGCCAGCAGCTTGTCAGGAGATACGCAGTATTTT. Translation gives CASSLSGDTQYF.

V usage is TRBV6-5 and J usage is TRBJ1-1, with D hard to call. V lost 6 bases and J 4 bases, leaving 6 bases between the germline ends. Germline CDR1 is MNHEY and CDR2 is SVGAGI. The CDR3 contains 11 residues. The CDR3 spells CASSYGTEAFF. The CDR3 coding sequence is TGTGCCAGCAGCTACGGCACTGAAGCTTTCTTT.

J is TRBJ2-7 and V is TRBV5-1; D possibly corresponds to TRBD1 (5 bases). Germline V lookup: CDR1 SGHRS, CDR2 YFSETQ. The ends were cut back, 4 bases at V and 2 bases at J, with 19 bases in the middle. This CDR3 has 16 residues. The CDR3 sequence is CASSDTDRDQTYEQYF. The CDR3 coding sequence is TGCGCCAGCAGCGATACAGACAGAGACCAAACCTACGAGCAGTACTTC.

V usage is TRBV28 and J usage is TRBJ2-5; 8 bases map to TRBD2. There are 15 residues in the CDR3. CDR1 is MDHEN, CDR2 SYDVKM, per germline. V lost 5 bases to trimming and J lost 3 bases; unmatched junction nucleotides: 8. The CDR3 region is CASSNPGGAEETQYF. CDR3 DNA sequence: TGTGCCAGCAGTAACCCCGGGGGGGCTGAAGAGACCCAGTACTTC.

This clone appeared once. The chain is built from TRBV6-5 and TRBJ2-1, with TRBD1 matching 10 bases. Germline trimming cut 8 bases from V and 0 bases from J; bases unmatched to any gene: 4. The CDR3 consists of 15 residues. Germline V gives CDR1 MNHEY, CDR2 SVGAGI. The CDR3: CASGGQGGSYNEQFF. The CDR3 bases are TGTGCCAGCGGTGGACAGGGGGGCTCCTACAATGAGCAGTTCTTC.

The V gene is TRBV5-4, the J gene TRBJ2-2, with 11 bases matching TRBD2. V shed 4 bases, J shed 0 bases, and the junction held 5 bases outside the gene matches. Germline V gene lookup returns CDR1 SGHNT and CDR2 YYREEE (reference sequence). CDR3 length equals 17 residues. In nucleotides, the CDR3 is TGTGCCAGCAGCACTCTAGCGGGAGGTACGAACACCGGGGAGCTGTTTTTT. It codes for CASSTLAGGTNTGELFF.

J is TRBJ2-3 and V is TRBV5-1, with no clear D. Trimming cost V 0 bases and J 4 bases, with 9 bases left between them. This CDR3 is 14 amino acids long. CDR1 is SGHRS and CDR2 is YFSETQ in the germline V gene. This CDR3 reads CASSLATGADTQYF. The CDR3 DNA is TGCGCCAGCAGCTTGGCCACGGGTGCAGATACGCAGTATTTT.

This sequence joins TRBV5-1 and TRBJ1-5; D not certain. The CDR3 totals 15 residues. V gave up 0 bases and J gave up 0 bases, with 7 bases separating them. In germline, CDR1 is SGHRS, CDR2 YFSETQ. This CDR3 is CASSLAGGSNQPQHF. CDR3 nucleotides: TGCGCCAGCAGCTTGGCCGGCGGTAGCAATCAGCCCCAGCATTTT.

The chain links TRBV5-4 to TRBJ2-4; D uncertain. This CDR3 is 14 amino acids long. Germline CDR1 reads SGHNT; CDR2 reads YYREEE (reference sequence). With 5 bases removed from V and 0 bases from J, the gap between germline ends came to 9 bases. CDR3 residues: CASSSPLAKNIQYF. The CDR3 nucleotides read TGTGCCAGCAGTTCTCCCCTAGCCAAAAACATTCAGTACTTC.

The V gene is TRBV7-9, the J gene TRBJ2-2; D remains ambiguous. Trimming left V 2 bases short and J 3 bases short, with 7 bases between. CDR1 and CDR2 (germline): SEHNR, FQNEAQ (reference sequence). The CDR3 extends over 14 amino acids. The CDR3 reads CASSLSADTGELFF. The CDR3 DNA follows: TGTGCCAGCAGCTTATCAGCCGACACCGGGGAGCTGTTTTTT.

The CDR3 DNA follows: TGTGCCAGTAGTATAGCAGGTGAGCAGTTCTTC. Its protein product is CASSIAGEQFF. V usage is TRBV19 and J usage is TRBJ2-1; D is undetermined. The V and J ends lost 1 base and 9 bases respectively, with 4 bases between them. Germline CDR1 and CDR2: LNHDA and SQIVND (reference sequence). The CDR3 is 11 amino acids.

The chain couples TRBV30 to TRBJ2-5, with D uncertain. In germline, CDR1 is GTSNPN, CDR2 SVGIG (reference sequence). V lost 2 bases and J lost 4, with 5 bases in between. The CDR3 is 11 amino acids. DNA for the CDR3: TGTGCCTGGAGTAATAGAGAGACCCAGTACTTC. Amino acid sequence: CAWSNRETQYF.

This sequence joins TRBV9 and TRBJ2-1, with 13 bases identical to TRBD2. V trimming: 3 bases; J trimming: 10 bases; junction bases outside the gene matches: 7. From germline, CDR1 is SGDLS and CDR2 YYNGEE. CDR3 length: 15 residues. The chain's CDR3 is CASSETGLAGIEQFF. The CDR3 DNA follows: TGTGCCAGCAGCGAAACGGGACTAGCGGGAATAGAGCAGTTCTTC.